These 14 T cell receptor beta chains were sequenced from one sample in a study of cytomegalovirus exposure and HLA in healthy donors. PCR amplification relied on 60 Vbeta primers (plus 13 Jbeta primers). TCRdb keeps only in-frame clones here, not all; method: immunoSEQ multiplex PCR. Found here are around 200,000 clones, 75% to 90% of them singletons; the top ten hold about 0.7%. Sequencing was done on a sample of PBMCs. These receptors originate from a boy aged 5-17 years in good health and CMV-seronegative.

V gene TRBV6-5 combines with J gene TRBJ2-7; D unclear. The germline CDR1 and CDR2 sequences are MNHEY and SVGAGI. V was shortened by 0 bases and J by 2 bases, with 5 bases between the two germline ends. The CDR3 totals 13 residues. The CDR3 bases are TGTGCCAGCAGTTACTCATCAGCCTACGAGCAGTACTTC. Amino acids: CASSYSSAYEQYF.

The chain links TRBV6-1 to TRBJ1-3; no definite D call. The CDR3 extends over 15 amino acids. Germline assignment: CDR1 MNHNS and CDR2 SASEGT. Deletions cut 7 bases from V and 4 bases from J, with 17 bases between. Written as DNA, the CDR3 is TGTGCCAGCAAACCCCAGGTCTCATCGGGAAACACCATATATTTT. Translation gives CASKPQVSSGNTIYF.

The chain has TRBV5-1 and TRBJ1-1; D is undetermined. The germline V gene encodes CDR1 SGHRS and CDR2 YFSETQ. This CDR3 comprises 17 residues. The V and J ends lost 2 bases and 1 base respectively, with 18 bases between them. The CDR3 sequence: CASSLTRTQRPNTEAFF. CDR3 sequence (DNA): TGCGCCAGCAGCTTAACACGGACCCAGCGGCCGAACACTGAAGCTTTCTTT. The full variable domain, with the rest looked up from reference TRBV5-1 and TRBJ1-1, is KAGVTQTPRYLIKTRGQQVTLSCSPISGHRSVSWYQQTPGQGLQFLFEYFSETQRNKGNFPGRFSGRQFSNSRSEMNVSTLELGDSALYLCASSLTRTQRPNTEAFFGQGTRLTVV.

This clone has only a few counts. The chain links TRBV19 to TRBJ1-1, with TRBD1 matching 7 bases. The CDR3 is made up of 15 amino acids. CDR1 and CDR2 from the germline V gene are LNHDA and SQIVND (reference sequence). The V segment lost 8 bases and the J segment 0 bases; nucleotides outside the gene matches: 9. The CDR3 DNA follows: TGTGCCAGTTTCCGGGACAGAAGGCTGAACACTGAAGCTTTCTTT. Translation gives CASFRDRRLNTEAFF.

This chain links TRBV7-8 with TRBJ2-7, with TRBD1 identical over 8 bases. V gave up 6 bases and J gave up 6 bases; unmatched junction bases: 7. Germline V gene lookup returns CDR1 SGHVS and CDR2 FQNEAQ. This CDR3 comprises 13 residues. CDR3 amino acids: CASRSSRGLEQYF. DNA for the CDR3: TGTGCCAGCAGATCAAGCAGGGGGCTCGAGCAGTACTTC.

This CDR3 reads CAWATGVYGYTF. In nucleotides, the CDR3 is TGTGCCTGGGCGACAGGGGTCTATGGCTACACCTTC. The chain carries TRBV30 and TRBJ1-2; TRBD1 matches 8 bases. Germline V gene data show CDR1 as GTSNPN and CDR2 as SVGIG (reference sequence). J was trimmed by 4 bases and V by 5 bases; bases with no gene match: 3. The CDR3 spans 12 residues.

V usage is TRBV30 and J usage is TRBJ1-5, with D maybe TRBD1 (6 bases). This CDR3 spans 15 amino acids. Germline CDR1 is GTSNPN and CDR2 is SVGIG (reference sequence). Trimming took off 0 bases at V and 2 bases at J, with 11 bases between the two ends. The DNA for the CDR3 is TGTGCCTGGAGTGTACCCGAGGGGGGCAATCAGCCCCAGCATTTT. It is translated as CAWSVPEGGNQPQHF.

This sequence joins TRBV9 and TRBJ1-5; the D is unclear. Per the germline V gene, CDR1 is SGDLS and CDR2 is YYNGEE. Between the trimmed V and J ends, which lost 0 bases and 7 bases, there was a span of 11 bases. CDR3 length: 14 residues. The CDR3 sequence is CASSVDAGAQPQHF. CDR3 DNA: TGTGCCAGCAGCGTAGATGCAGGCGCCCAGCCCCAGCATTTT.

The CDR3 DNA follows: TGTCTCGATCTCGCTGGGGGCGACACTGAAGCTTTCTTT. This translates into CLDLAGGDTEAFF. The chain joins TRBV6-5 to TRBJ1-1; D possibly corresponds to TRBD1 (6 bases). The CDR3 sequence is 13 residues long. CDR1 and CDR2 (germline): MNHEY, SVGAGI.

The CDR3 DNA reads TGTGCCAGCAGCCCCCTTACTAGCGGCAGCACAGATACGCAGTATTTT. This translates into CASSPLTSGSTDTQYF. This chain connects TRBV4-2 to TRBJ2-3; 8 bases match TRBD2. The V and J ends lost 4 bases and 0 bases, in that order; junction bases with no gene match: 6. The germline V gene has CDR1 LGHNA and CDR2 YNFKEQ. CDR3 size: 16 residues.

The rearrangement joins TRBV19 to TRBJ1-1, with a tentative D call TRBD1 (6 bases). The germline CDR1 and CDR2 sequences are LNHDA and SQIVND (reference sequence). Trimming took off 4 bases at V and 0 bases at J, with 12 bases between the two ends. The CDR3 extends over 15 amino acids. DNA of the CDR3: TGTGCCAGTAGTAACAGGGCGTTCATGAACACTGAAGCTTTCTTT. It translates to CASSNRAFMNTEAFF.

This chain's CDR3 is CASGTAYEQYF. Here the CDR3 DNA reads TGTGCCAGCGGGACAGCATACGAGCAGTACTTC. The J gene is TRBJ2-7, the V gene TRBV11-3, with TRBD1 identical over 7 bases. Germline lookup yields CDR1 SGHNT and CDR2 YENEEA. V gave up 8 bases and J gave up 4 bases; unmatched junction bases: 2. This CDR3 is built from 11 residues.

This clone is a singleton in its sample. The chain combines TRBV7-9 with TRBJ2-7; 9 bases line up with TRBD1. The CDR3 length is 15 residues. Germline values: CDR1 SEHNR, CDR2 FQNEAQ (reference sequence). V gave up 6 bases and J gave up 2 bases; unmatched junction bases: 8. The CDR3 region is CASSQNRGLTYEQYF. The CDR3, as DNA: TGTGCCAGCAGTCAAAACAGGGGGCTTACCTACGAGCAGTACTTC.

This chain joins TRBV19 and TRBJ1-6; 7 bases line up with TRBD1. The V segment lost 7 bases and the J segment 8 bases; nucleotides outside the gene matches: 5. Germline values: CDR1 LNHDA, CDR2 SQIVND (reference sequence). This CDR3 comprises 13 residues. The CDR3 loop is CASTNRGDSPLHF. In nucleotides, the CDR3 is TGTGCCAGTACAAACAGGGGCGATTCACCCCTCCACTTT.